This TCR beta chain was sequenced for a study of blood T cell repertoires in COVID-19. The method was immunoSEQ multiplex PCR; TCRdb's version includes in-frame clones alone and lacks a portion of them. Of 350,000 to 400,000 clones listed, roughly 90% are singletons. Trimming took 8 bases from V and 1 from J; bases not matched to a gene: 4. This CDR3 spans 13 amino acids. Per the germline V gene, CDR1 is MNHEY and CDR2 is SVGAGI. The chain has TRBV6-5 and TRBJ1-1, with TRBD1 matching over 7 bases. What was sequenced was PBMCs or T cells enriched from blood (not recorded which). The receptor's source is a woman aged 25-40 years with acute COVID-19. The CDR3 protein is CASGTEGNTEAFF. In DNA, the CDR3 is TGTGCCAGCGGGACAGAAGGGAACACTGAAGCTTTCTTT.